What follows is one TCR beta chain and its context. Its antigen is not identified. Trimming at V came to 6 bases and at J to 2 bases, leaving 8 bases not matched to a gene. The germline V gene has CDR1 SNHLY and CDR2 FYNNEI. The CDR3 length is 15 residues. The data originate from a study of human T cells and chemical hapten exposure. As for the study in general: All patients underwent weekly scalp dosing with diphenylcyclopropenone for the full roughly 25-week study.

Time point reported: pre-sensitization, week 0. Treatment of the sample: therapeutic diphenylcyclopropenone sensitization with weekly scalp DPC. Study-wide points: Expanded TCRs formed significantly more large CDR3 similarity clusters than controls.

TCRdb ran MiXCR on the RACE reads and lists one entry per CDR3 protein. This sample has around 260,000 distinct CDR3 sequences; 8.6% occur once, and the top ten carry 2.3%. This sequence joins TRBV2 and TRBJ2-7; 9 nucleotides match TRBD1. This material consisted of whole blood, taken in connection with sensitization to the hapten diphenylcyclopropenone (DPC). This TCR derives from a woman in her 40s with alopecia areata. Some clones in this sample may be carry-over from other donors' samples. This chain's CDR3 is CASSAGTGYPYEQYF. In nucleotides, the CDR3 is TGTGCCAGCAGCGCCGGGACAGGGTATCCCTACGAGCAGTACTTC.